The clone carrying this T cell receptor beta chain was detected only a few times. Sequencing was performed with immunoSEQ multiplex PCR; in TCRdb, only in-frame clones are kept and a portion is missing. The data show 110,000 to 150,000 clones, around nine tenths seen once. Deletions cut 4 bases from V and 4 bases from J, with 11 bases between. This CDR3 contains 13 residues. The germline gives CDR1 SGDLS, CDR2 YYNGEE. The data derive from a study of blood T cell repertoires in COVID-19. For the study at large: There were acute and convalescent COVID-19 samples, and they came from the United States, Italy and Spain. PBMCs, B-cell-depleted T cells, or T cells provided the cDNA or gDNA that made up the material.

The receptor was isolated from a woman aged 45-65 years with acute or convalescent COVID-19. The source material was peripheral blood. The chain uses TRBV9 and TRBJ1-1; possibly TRBD1 for D (5 bases). As DNA, the CDR3 is TGTGCCAGCAGCCCAGGGCCGGGCACTGAAGCTTTCTTT. Its translation: CASSPGPGTEAFF.